This T cell receptor (beta chain) was documented in a study of T cells in Graves' hyperthyroidism and ophthalmopathy. The CDR3 totals 14 residues. CDR1 is SGHRS and CDR2 is YFSETQ in the germline V gene. V was pared by 3 bases and J by 5 bases, with 12 bases between. Amplification targeted TCR beta CDR3 regions from RNA transcripts. HTBI primers were the set used in a first-round RT-PCR of the TCR CDR3. TCRdb re-derived calls from the multiplex PCR reads in MiXCR, one entry per CDR3 protein. The data hold about 480,000 distinct CDR3 sequences, with 22% observed a single time. This clonotype has only a few counts.

The rearrangement joins TRBV5-1 to TRBJ2-1; D gene uncertain. Sequencing input: blood. The sequence was obtained from a woman in her 70s with Graves' ophthalmopathy. The CDR3 sequence is CASSSGRIHNEQFF. DNA of the CDR3: TGCGCCAGCAGCTCAGGACGGATCCACAATGAGCAGTTCTTC.